The following is a T cell receptor beta chain sequence with its context. Its antigen remains unknown. The sample belongs to a study of PD-1 blockade in classical Hodgkin lymphoma. Study-level findings and limits: TCR diversity rose significantly by C4D1 in CD4+ but not CD8+ cells.

Some clones are missing from TCRdb's copy, which holds only in-frame ones; the method was immunoSEQ multiplex PCR. The sample lists about 58,000 clones; around 93% were seen once. Following autologous stem cell transplantation, relapse occurred in every patient, and exposure to brentuximab vedotin varied. This CDR3 has 11 residues. Trimming cost V 7 bases and J 3 bases, with 8 bases left between them. Germline CDR1 and CDR2: SGDLS and YYNGEE. The sequence was collected from a human donor with classical Hodgkin lymphoma. The sequencing used peripheral blood mononuclear cells (PBMCs), collected before the second cycle of nivolumab. The chain recombines TRBV9 with TRBJ2-7; D unresolved. The CDR3 DNA sequence: TGTGCCAGCTCCCCGGGCTACGAGCAGTACTTC. Its protein is CASSPGYEQYF.